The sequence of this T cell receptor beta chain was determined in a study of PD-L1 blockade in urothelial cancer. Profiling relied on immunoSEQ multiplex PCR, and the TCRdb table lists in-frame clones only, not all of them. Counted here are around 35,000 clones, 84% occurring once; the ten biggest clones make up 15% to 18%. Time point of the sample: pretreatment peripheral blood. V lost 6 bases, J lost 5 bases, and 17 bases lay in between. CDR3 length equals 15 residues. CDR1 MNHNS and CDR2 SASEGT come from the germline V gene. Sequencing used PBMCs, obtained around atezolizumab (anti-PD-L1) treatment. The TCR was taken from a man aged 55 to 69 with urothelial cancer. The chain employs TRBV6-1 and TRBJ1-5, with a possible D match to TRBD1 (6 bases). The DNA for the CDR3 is TGTGCCAGCAGCCCCACAGGGTATGAGGATCAGCCCCAGCATTTT. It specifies CASSPTGYEDQPQHF.